These 26 T cell receptor beta chains were all obtained from the same sample, sequenced in a study of CXCR3-negative and CXCR3-positive naive CD8 T cells. Their target antigens are unknown. Each TRB cDNA library was prepared by 5' RACE (with UMI labels). TCRdb re-called the 5' RACE reads; every CDR3 protein appears as one record, without DNA. Across roughly 100,000 distinct CDR3 sequences, the top ten clones capture 0.3% to 0.4% of the sample. Study observations and caveats: Higher TRB CDR3 hydrophobicity marked CXCR3-positive naive cells relative to CXCR3-negative naive cells.

The sequenced material came from naive CXCR3+ CD8+ T cells from blood. The subset here: CD45RO-CCR7+CD27+CD95- naive CD8+ T cells expressing CXCR3 (TNR3+). The source of these receptors is a human donor in good health. Some clones in this sample may be carry-over from other donors' samples.

The rearrangement uses TRBV4-1 and TRBJ2-1. Germline CDR1 reads MGHRA; CDR2 reads YSYEKL. The length of the CDR3 is 15 residues. CDR3 protein: CASSQETELYNEQFF.

This chain joins TRBV12-3 or TRBV12-4 and TRBJ2-3; TCRdb outputs TRBD2, but without DNA this stays unchecked. The CDR3 consists of 16 residues. The CDR3 sequence: CASSRPAGGPTDTQYF.

V usage is TRBV2 and J usage is TRBJ2-5; the TCRdb call, TRBD2, lacks DNA for checking. The length of the CDR3 is 15 residues. The germline gives CDR1 SNHLY, CDR2 FYNNEI. The CDR3 protein is CASMASGKPKETQYF.

This chain uses TRBV2 with TRBJ2-1; the TCRdb call, TRBD2, lacks DNA for checking. CDR3 length: 15 amino acids. Looked up from germline, CDR1 is SNHLY and CDR2 is FYNNEI. CDR3 sequence reads: CASSDPREGRVEQFF. The full variable domain, rest sourced from reference TRBV2 and TRBJ2-1, is EPEVTQTPSHQVTQMGQEVILRCVPISNHLYFYWYRQILGQKVEFLVSFYNNEISEKSEIFDDQFSVERPDGSNFTLKIRSTKLEDSAMYFCASSDPREGRVEQFFGPGTRLTVL.

This rearrangement joins TRBV4-1 to TRBJ1-3; TCRdb selects TRBD1, and the lack of DNA leaves this call unchecked. The CDR3 runs 17 residues. Per germline, CDR1 MGHRA and CDR2 YSYEKL. CDR3 in amino acids: CASSHPLQGNSGNTIYF.

The chain has TRBV11-2 and TRBJ2-3; TCRdb's D call of TRBD1 is untestable without DNA. The CDR3 is made up of 16 amino acids. Per the germline V gene, CDR1 is SGHAT and CDR2 is FQNNGV. CDR3 amino acids: CASGTGEFTSTDTQYF.

The CDR3 protein is CASSLTVNQPQHF. This sequence joins TRBV7-2 and TRBJ1-5. Per the germline V gene, CDR1 is SGHTA and CDR2 is FQGNSA. This CDR3 region has 13 residues. The entire variable domain, with the rest obtained from reference TRBV7-2 and TRBJ1-5, is as follows: GAGVSQSPSNKVTEKGKDVELRCDPISGHTALYWYRQSLGQGLEFLIYFQGNSAPDKSGLPSDRFSAERTGGSVSTLTIQRTQQEDSAVYLCASSLTVNQPQHFGDGTRLSIL.

The V call is TRBV10-3, the J call TRBJ2-7. The CDR3 has 12 residues. CDR1 and CDR2 (germline): ENHRY, SYGVKD. The CDR3 is CAVRTPGYEQYF.

The genes are TRBV12-3 or TRBV12-4 and TRBJ2-7; TCRdb gives TRBD1 as the D gene, but with no DNA this cannot be confirmed. CDR3 size: 14 residues. CDR3 in amino acids: CASTERAALYEQYF.

Here the CDR3 reads CSVSTSGYNNEQFF. The chain couples TRBV29-1 to TRBJ2-1; the TCRdb call, TRBD2, lacks DNA for checking. CDR3 length: 14 amino acids. CDR1 SQVTM and CDR2 ANQGSEA come from the germline V gene.

The rearrangement joins TRBV20-1 to TRBJ1-1; there is no DNA to check the TCRdb D call of TRBD1. The CDR3 runs to 14 residues. Germline CDR1 and CDR2: DFQATT and SNEGSKA (reference sequence). CDR3 region: CSARDLRGRDEAFF.

The V call is TRBV29-1, the J call TRBJ2-3; TCRdb picks TRBD2, but there is no DNA to check that call. The CDR3 contains 13 residues. Germline V gives CDR1 SQVTM, CDR2 ANQGSEA. This chain's CDR3 is CSVLAGGMDTQYF.

The chain links TRBV20-1 to TRBJ2-1; as DNA is missing, the TRBD1 call by TCRdb cannot be tested. Germline-derived CDR1 and CDR2 are DFQATT and SNEGSKA (reference sequence). The CDR3 extends over 14 amino acids. CDR3 sequence: CSARRQGTYNEQFF.

The chain combines TRBV5-1 with TRBJ2-1; TCRdb's D call, TRBD1, is unchecked because there is no DNA. Germline assignment: CDR1 SGHRS and CDR2 YFSETQ. This CDR3 is 13 amino acids long. The CDR3 spells CATTGVDNNEQFF.

The V call is TRBV27, the J call TRBJ1-5. This CDR3 is built from 13 residues. Germline CDR1 and CDR2: MNHEY and SMNVEV (reference sequence). Here the CDR3 reads CASSNSPNQPQHF.

This CDR3 is CSVELQGIEETQYF. The rearrangement links TRBV29-1 to TRBJ2-5; TCRdb returns TRBD1, unconfirmable since there is no DNA. The CDR3 has 14 amino acids. Germline V CDR1 and CDR2: SQVTM, ANQGSEA.

The V call is TRBV4-1, the J call TRBJ2-6. From germline, CDR1 is MGHRA and CDR2 YSYEKL. The CDR3 is 17 amino acids. CDR3 amino acids: CASSQEVVSSGANVLTF.

V and J are TRBV23-1 and TRBJ2-1; TCRdb names TRBD1, which stays unverified in the absence of DNA. TRBV23-1 is an open reading frame, and its role is uncertain. The CDR3 loop spans 15 amino acids. CDR3 sequence reads: CASSHSGGVDYEQFF.

V gene TRBV6-1 combines with J gene TRBJ2-2; TCRdb picks TRBD2, but there is no DNA to check that call. Germline CDR1 and CDR2: MNHNS and SASEGT. This CDR3 comprises 18 residues. CDR3 residues: CASILRWAFGVRTGELFF.

The J gene is TRBJ1-1, the V gene TRBV6-6. Germline V gene lookup returns CDR1 MNHNY and CDR2 SVGAGI (reference sequence). The CDR3 totals 15 residues. CDR3 in amino acids: CASSPSGSLDTEAFF.

V gene TRBV20-1 combines with J gene TRBJ2-1. CDR1 DFQATT and CDR2 SNEGSKA come from the germline V gene (reference sequence). The CDR3 totals 17 residues. The CDR3 loop reads CSASRPSTGFAEDEQFF.

The chain combines TRBV3-1 with TRBJ1-3. The CDR3 is made up of 13 amino acids. CDR1 and CDR2 from the germline V gene are LGHDT and YNNKEL (reference sequence). The CDR3 here is CASSGRPGNTIYF.

This chain uses TRBV29-1 with TRBJ2-7; lacking DNA, the TRBD2 call made by TCRdb goes unchecked. The CDR3 is 14 residues long. Germline CDR1 reads SQVTM; CDR2 reads ANQGSEA. CDR3: CSARGGDGTYEQYF.

The genes are TRBV6-2 or TRBV6-3 and TRBJ2-2. CDR1 is MNHEY, CDR2 SVGEGT, per germline. This CDR3 is built from 14 residues. Here the CDR3 reads CASQVFPDTGELFF.

The V gene is TRBV2, the J gene TRBJ2-7. The CDR3 consists of 13 residues. CDR1 is SNHLY, CDR2 FYNNEI, per germline. CDR3 sequence: CASSLPGLYEQYF.

CDR3 amino acids: CASSARQVSSYNEQFF. The chain has TRBV7-9 and TRBJ2-1; TCRdb selects TRBD1, and the lack of DNA leaves this call unchecked. This CDR3 is 16 amino acids long. Per germline, CDR1 SEHNR and CDR2 FQNEAQ (reference sequence).